Following are 29 T cell receptor beta chains from one sample sequenced in a study of blood T cell repertoires in COVID-19. The table came from immunoSEQ multiplex PCR; TCRdb's copy has only in-frame clones and leaves some out. The sample shows around 170,000 clones, about four fifths of them seen only once. The material sequenced was peripheral blood. These receptor sequences come from a woman between 65 and 79 years old with COVID-19, enrolled during active disease.

The chain couples TRBV19 to TRBJ2-1; D gene ambiguous. CDR1 and CDR2 from the germline V gene are LNHDA and SQIVND (reference sequence). V shed 6 bases and J shed 5 bases, with 8 bases lying between them. CDR3 size: 12 residues. This CDR3 is CASSSENNEQFF. CDR3 nucleotide sequence: TGTGCCAGTAGCTCCGAGAACAATGAGCAGTTCTTC. Full variable domain (rest looked up from reference TRBV19 and TRBJ2-1): DGGITQSPKYLFRKEGQNVTLSCEQNLNHDAMYWYRQDPGQGLRLIYYSQIVNDFQKGDIAEGYSVSREKKESFPLTVTSAQKNPTAFYLCASSSENNEQFFGPGTRLTVL.

This clone turned up a few times. J is TRBJ2-3 and V is TRBV5-1, with 14 bases aligning to TRBD2. The CDR3 length is 17 residues. The V segment lost 3 bases and the J segment 9 bases; nucleotides outside the gene matches: 12. Germline values: CDR1 SGHRS, CDR2 YFSETQ. The CDR3 nucleotides read TGCGCCAGCAGCTCTCAGACTAGCGGGAGGGCCGTGACCACGCAGTATTTT. The encoded protein is CASSSQTSGRAVTTQYF.

This sequence joins TRBV5-4 and TRBJ2-2; tentative D call: TRBD2 (7 bases). The CDR3 is 16 amino acids. The V end lost 2 bases, the J end lost 0 bases, and 11 bases lay between the germline ends. The germline gives CDR1 SGHNT, CDR2 YYREEE (reference sequence). CDR3 nucleotides: TGTGCCAGCAGCTTAGGGGGGAGGGCGAACACCGGGGAGCTGTTTTTT. Translated: CASSLGGRANTGELFF.

The chain combines TRBV14 with TRBJ1-4; D uncertain. V lost 3 bases, J lost 8 bases, and 13 bases lay in between. This CDR3 is 14 amino acids long. Germline V lookup: CDR1 SGHDN, CDR2 FVKESK. DNA of the CDR3: TGTGCCAGCAGCCAGCAAGCCCTCGGGGAAAAACTGTTTTTT. Residues: CASSQQALGEKLFF.

This clone was seen more than once but under ten times. The genes are TRBV2 and TRBJ1-5, with unresolved D. Per the germline V gene, CDR1 is SNHLY and CDR2 is FYNNEI. Trimming took 3 bases from V and 9 from J, leaving 12 bases between them. This CDR3 has 13 residues. The chain's CDR3 is CASSDDTRGPQHF. CDR3 nucleotides: TGTGCCAGCAGTGATGACACCCGGGGGCCCCAGCATTTT.

The count of this clone is one. The rearrangement links TRBV6-6 to TRBJ1-5; 11 positions match TRBD1. Per the germline V gene, CDR1 is MNHNY and CDR2 is SVGAGI (reference sequence). V trimming: 6 bases; J trimming: 4 bases; junction bases outside the gene matches: 8. This CDR3 has 16 residues. The CDR3 region is CASSLERDRGNQPQHF. The CDR3 DNA reads as TGTGCCAGCAGCTTAGAACGGGACAGGGGGAATCAGCCCCAGCATTTT.

The rearrangement joins TRBV6-5 to TRBJ2-7; maybe TRBD1 (6 bases). V lost 8 bases and J lost 6, with 17 bases in between. The CDR3 contains 13 residues. Germline V gives CDR1 MNHEY, CDR2 SVGAGI. CDR3 DNA: TGTGCCAGCTCATACAATCAGGGGACCGAGCAGTACTTC. Translating it yields CASSYNQGTEQYF.

The J gene is TRBJ2-3, the V gene TRBV6-2 or TRBV6-3; 12 bases line up with TRBD1. Per the germline V gene, CDR1 is MNHEY and CDR2 is SVGEGT. The CDR3 runs to 17 residues. The junction had 6 bases not matched to a gene; V was cut back by 5 bases and J by 0 bases. The CDR3 DNA reads TGTGCCAGCAGTCCCAGGGGACAGGGGGCCAGCACAGATACGCAGTATTTT. It translates to CASSPRGQGASTDTQYF.

CDR3 DNA: TGTGCCAGTAGCCGGAAGGGACAGCTAAATGAGCAGTTCTTC. Its protein product is CASSRKGQLNEQFF. V is TRBV19 and J is TRBJ2-1, with 7 bases that match TRBD1. The trim removed 6 bases at V and 7 bases at J, leaving 9 bases unmatched. Germline V gene sequence: CDR1 LNHDA, CDR2 SQIVND (reference sequence). The CDR3 has 14 amino acids.

The V and J genes are TRBV11-2 and TRBJ2-3; no reliable D call. This CDR3 contains 14 residues. Trimming left V 5 bases short and J 0 bases short, with 9 bases between. Germline loops: CDR1 SGHAT, CDR2 FQNNGV. The CDR3 is CASSRLVSTDTQYF. The CDR3 DNA follows: TGTGCCAGCAGCCGTCTAGTCAGCACAGATACGCAGTATTTT.

The genes are TRBV9 and TRBJ2-3; possible D gene TRBD2, 5 bases. The CDR3 runs to 13 residues. Trimming pared 4 bases from V and 6 bases from J, leaving 12 bases between. Germline CDR1 and CDR2: SGDLS and YYNGEE. CDR3 amino acids: CASSPVAGDTQYF. CDR3 DNA: TGTGCCAGCAGCCCCGTGGCGGGTGATACGCAGTATTTT.

The chain carries TRBV7-2 and TRBJ2-3; a possible D gene is TRBD2 (5 bases). V was trimmed by 1 base and J by 2 bases, leaving 10 bases between them. Germline assignment: CDR1 SGHTA and CDR2 FQGNSA. The CDR3 extends over 15 amino acids. CDR3 bases: TGTGCCAGCAGCTTAGGTGGAGGCATCACAGATACGCAGTATTTT. Amino acids: CASSLGGGITDTQYF.

This clone occurred once. This CDR3 reads CASSSDRLRANSPLHF. CDR3 DNA: TGCGCCAGCAGCTCAGACAGGCTCCGGGCGAATTCACCCCTCCACTTT. This chain joins TRBV5-1 and TRBJ1-6, with a weak D call TRBD1 (6 bases). There are 16 residues in the CDR3. CDR1 is SGHRS and CDR2 is YFSETQ in the germline V gene. V was shortened by 3 bases and J by 7 bases, with 17 bases between the two germline ends.

The chain has TRBV19 and TRBJ2-5; maybe TRBD2 (6 bases). Trimming left V 3 bases short and J 3 bases short, with 17 bases between. The CDR3 consists of 16 residues. In germline, CDR1 is LNHDA, CDR2 SQIVND (reference sequence). CDR3 coding DNA: TGTGCCAGTAGTATCACGGGGGTCGTCGGGAAAGAGACCCAGTACTTC. It translates to CASSITGVVGKETQYF.

V is TRBV5-6 and J is TRBJ2-3; D uncertain. The CDR3 sequence is 17 residues long. V lost 2 bases to trimming and J lost 5 bases, with 21 bases between them. Germline CDR1 SGHDT, CDR2 YYEEEE. CDR3 DNA: TGTGCCAGCAGCTTCCCCGTGGCGACCCGAGGCAGAGATACGCAGTATTTT. Protein: CASSFPVATRGRDTQYF.

The V call is TRBV9, the J call TRBJ2-4; D might be TRBD2 (5 bases). Germline CDR1 is SGDLS and CDR2 is YYNGEE. The CDR3 runs to 15 residues. V gave up 4 bases and J gave up 0 bases, with 11 bases separating them. The chain's CDR3 is CASSPLALAKNIQYF. CDR3 nucleotides: TGTGCCAGCAGCCCTCTAGCTCTAGCCAAAAACATTCAGTACTTC.

The chain is built from TRBV7-3 and TRBJ2-2; D may be TRBD1 (6 bases). V was cut by 5 bases and J by 4 bases, with 17 bases left in between. This CDR3 is built from 16 residues. In germline, CDR1 is SGHTA, CDR2 FQGTGA. CDR3 bases: TGTGCCAGCAGCCCCCCAGGACAGAGATCCACCGGGGAGCTGTTTTTT. Residues: CASSPPGQRSTGELFF.

The chain recombines TRBV28 with TRBJ2-7; D is perhaps TRBD1 (6 bases). V was trimmed by 5 bases and J by 0 bases, leaving 17 bases between them. The CDR3 loop spans 16 amino acids. The germline V gene has CDR1 MDHEN and CDR2 SYDVKM. CDR3 DNA: TGTGCCAGCAGTATCGAGACAGGAGCCGGCTCCTACGAGCAGTACTTC. This codes for CASSIETGAGSYEQYF.

Only one count was recorded for this clone. This rearrangement joins TRBV29-1 to TRBJ2-1; TRBD2 might be the D (5 bases). Germline values: CDR1 SQVTM, CDR2 ANQGSEA. The CDR3 is made up of 11 amino acids. V lost 5 bases and J lost 7, with 9 bases in between. The CDR3 spells CSVLGNNEQFF. The CDR3 DNA is TGCAGCGTTCTCGGGAATAATGAGCAGTTCTTC.

This clone was detected a few times. The CDR3 here is CASSPSQTDRRLGYTF. CDR3 DNA sequence: TGTGCCAGCAGCCCCTCACAGACTGATAGGAGGTTGGGCTACACCTTC. This chain connects TRBV2 to TRBJ1-2; no definite D call. The CDR3 runs 16 residues. Germline assignment: CDR1 SNHLY and CDR2 FYNNEI. The V gene lost 6 bases and the J gene lost 8 bases, with 25 bases spanning the gap.

The chain combines TRBV5-6 with TRBJ2-3, with no clear D. V was cut by 1 base and J by 4 bases, with 7 bases left in between. CDR3 size: 13 residues. Germline CDR1 and CDR2: SGHDT and YYEEEE. CDR3 protein: CASSLPEADTQYF. The CDR3, as DNA: TGTGCCAGCAGCTTGCCCGAGGCAGATACGCAGTATTTT.

This chain connects TRBV28 to TRBJ1-2; 7 positions match TRBD1. The CDR3 length is 15 residues. Trimming cost V 4 bases and J 5 bases; bases outside gene matches: 10. In germline, CDR1 is MDHEN, CDR2 SYDVKM. The CDR3 protein is CASSSPIGRGYGYTF. As DNA, the CDR3 is TGTGCCAGCAGTTCCCCCATCGGCAGGGGGTATGGCTACACCTTC.

V is TRBV9 and J is TRBJ1-1, with 10 bases that match TRBD1. V trimming: 2 bases; J trimming: 6 bases; junction bases outside the gene matches: 7. Germline CDR1 and CDR2: SGDLS and YYNGEE. This CDR3 has 15 amino acids. CDR3 nucleotide sequence: TGTGCCAGCAGCGTTTCGGACAGGGGGAAAGCTGAAGCTTTCTTT. This codes for CASSVSDRGKAEAFF.

The V gene is TRBV5-6, the J gene TRBJ1-5; D not certain. The CDR3 sequence is 18 residues long. Germline lookup yields CDR1 SGHDT and CDR2 YYEEEE. The V end was cut by 2 bases, the J end by 0 bases, with 18 bases between. DNA of the CDR3: TGTGCCAGCAGCTTCCGAGGGCTCGGAGCTAATAGCAATCAGCCCCAGCATTTT. It yields the protein CASSFRGLGANSNQPQHF.

The rearrangement links TRBV28 to TRBJ2-5; TRBD2 aligns across 8 bases. In germline, CDR1 is MDHEN, CDR2 SYDVKM. The CDR3 has 15 residues. Trimming at V came to 6 bases and at J to 1 base, leaving 7 bases not matched to a gene. CDR3: CASRSDSGIQETQYF. CDR3 DNA: TGTGCCAGCAGGTCGGATAGCGGGATCCAAGAGACCCAGTACTTC.

V gene TRBV28 combines with J gene TRBJ2-7; TRBD1 matches at 10 bases. CDR1 and CDR2 (germline): MDHEN, SYDVKM. J gave up 2 bases and V 3 bases, and 7 bases lay outside the gene matches. This CDR3 has 16 amino acids. CDR3 sequence: CASSFPPGQGTYEQYF. The CDR3 DNA is TGTGCCAGCAGTTTCCCCCCGGGACAGGGGACCTACGAGCAGTACTTC.

The chain recombines TRBV28 with TRBJ1-1; 8 bases are shared with TRBD1. With V trimmed by 6 bases and J by 4 bases, 4 bases remained unmatched. The CDR3 has 13 residues. The germline V gene encodes CDR1 MDHEN and CDR2 SYDVKM. CDR3: CASRVQGATEAFF. In nucleotides, the CDR3 is TGTGCCAGCAGGGTTCAGGGGGCCACTGAAGCTTTCTTT. Based on the CDR3 plus reference TRBV28 and TRBJ1-1, the full variable domain is DVKVTQSSRYLVKRTGEKVFLECVQDMDHENMFWYRQDPGLGLRLIYFSYDVKMKEKGDIPEGYSVSREKKERFSLILESASTNQTSMYLCASRVQGATEAFFGQGTRLTVV.

Here the CDR3 reads CASSAQGSSGNTIYF. CDR3 sequence (DNA): TGTGCCAGCAGCGCTCAGGGAAGCTCTGGAAACACCATATATTTT. The rearrangement joins TRBV9 to TRBJ1-3, with a possible D match to TRBD1 (5 bases). This CDR3 contains 15 residues. CDR1 SGDLS and CDR2 YYNGEE come from the germline V gene. V was cut by 3 bases and J by 0 bases, with 10 bases left in between. Full variable domain (outside the CDR3, taken from reference TRBV9 and TRBJ1-3): DSGVTQTPKHLITATGQRVTLRCSPRSGDLSVYWYQQSLDQGLQFLIQYYNGEERAKGNILERFSAQQFPDLHSELNLSSLELGDSALYFCASSAQGSSGNTIYFGEGSWLTVV.

This chain joins TRBV2 and TRBJ2-6, with TRBD1 matching over 9 bases. CDR1 SNHLY and CDR2 FYNNEI come from the germline V gene. This CDR3 comprises 13 residues. Trimming removed 8 bases from V and 10 bases from J; junction bases left unmatched: 6. CDR3 sequence: CASRGQGFNVLTF. The DNA for the CDR3 is TGTGCCAGCCGGGGACAGGGCTTTAACGTCCTGACTTTC.